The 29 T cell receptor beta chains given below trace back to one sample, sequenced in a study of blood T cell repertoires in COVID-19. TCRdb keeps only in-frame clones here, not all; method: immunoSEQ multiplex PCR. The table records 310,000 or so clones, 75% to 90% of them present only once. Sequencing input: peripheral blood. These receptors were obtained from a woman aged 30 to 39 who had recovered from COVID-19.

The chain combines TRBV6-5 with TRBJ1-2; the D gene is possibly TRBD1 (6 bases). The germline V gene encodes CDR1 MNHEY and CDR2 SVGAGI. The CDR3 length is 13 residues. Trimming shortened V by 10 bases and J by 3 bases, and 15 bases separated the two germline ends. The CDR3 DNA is TGTGCCATCCTGGACAGATTCGACTATGGCTACACCTTC. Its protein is CAILDRFDYGYTF.

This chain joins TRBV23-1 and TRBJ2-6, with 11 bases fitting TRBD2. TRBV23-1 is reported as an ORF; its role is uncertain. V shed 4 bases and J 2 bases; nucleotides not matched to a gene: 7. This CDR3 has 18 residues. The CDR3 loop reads CASSRKLAGDPGANVLTF. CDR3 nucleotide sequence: TGCGCCAGCAGTCGCAAACTAGCGGGAGATCCTGGGGCCAACGTCCTGACTTTC.

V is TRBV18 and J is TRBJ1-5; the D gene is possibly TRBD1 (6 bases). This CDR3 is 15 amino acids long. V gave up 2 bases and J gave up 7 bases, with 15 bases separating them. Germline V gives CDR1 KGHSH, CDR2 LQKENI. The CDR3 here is CASSPGLGAGQPQHF. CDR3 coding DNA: TGTGCCAGCTCACCAGGTTTGGGGGCCGGGCAGCCCCAGCATTTT. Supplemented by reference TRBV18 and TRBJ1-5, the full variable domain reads NAGVMQNPRHLVRRRGQEARLRCSPMKGHSHVYWYRQLPEEGLKFMVYLQKENIIDESGMPKERFSAEFPKEGPSILRIQQVVRGDSAAYFCASSPGLGAGQPQHFGDGTRLSIL.

CDR3 region: CAWSESGWGSPLHF. CDR3 nucleotides: TGTGCCTGGAGTGAATCGGGCTGGGGCTCACCCCTCCACTTT. J is TRBJ1-6 and V is TRBV30; tentatively, D is TRBD1 (5 bases). This CDR3 is 14 amino acids long. V was shortened by 1 base and J by 10 bases, with 14 bases between the two germline ends. Germline V gene lookup returns CDR1 GTSNPN and CDR2 SVGIG (reference sequence).

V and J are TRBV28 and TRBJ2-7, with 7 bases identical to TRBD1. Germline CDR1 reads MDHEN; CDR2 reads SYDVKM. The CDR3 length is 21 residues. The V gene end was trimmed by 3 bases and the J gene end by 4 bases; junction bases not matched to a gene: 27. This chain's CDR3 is CASSFPYPASLWGQKEYEQYF. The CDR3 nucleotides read TGTGCCAGCAGTTTTCCATACCCGGCGTCACTGTGGGGACAGAAAGAGTACGAGCAGTACTTC.

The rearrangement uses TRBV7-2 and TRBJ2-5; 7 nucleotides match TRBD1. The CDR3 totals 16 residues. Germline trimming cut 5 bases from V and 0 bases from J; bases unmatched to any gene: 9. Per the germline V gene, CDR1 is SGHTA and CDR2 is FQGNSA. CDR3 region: CASSPPGQPYQETQYF. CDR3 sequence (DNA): TGTGCCAGCAGCCCCCCGGGACAGCCGTACCAAGAGACCCAGTACTTC.

The CDR3 sequence is CASSPPGGPYEQYF. The DNA of the CDR3 is TGTGCCAGCAGCCCCCCGGGAGGGCCCTACGAGCAGTACTTC. The rearrangement links TRBV11-2 to TRBJ2-7; 8 bases align to TRBD2. CDR1 is SGHAT, CDR2 FQNNGV, per germline. This CDR3 comprises 14 residues. The trim removed 5 bases at V and 2 bases at J, leaving 5 bases unmatched.

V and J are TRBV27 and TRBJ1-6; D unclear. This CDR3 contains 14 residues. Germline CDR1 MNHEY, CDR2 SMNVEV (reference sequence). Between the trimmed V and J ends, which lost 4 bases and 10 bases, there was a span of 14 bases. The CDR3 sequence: CASSWEGLNSPLHF. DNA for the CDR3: TGTGCCAGCAGTTGGGAGGGTTTAAACTCACCCCTCCACTTT.

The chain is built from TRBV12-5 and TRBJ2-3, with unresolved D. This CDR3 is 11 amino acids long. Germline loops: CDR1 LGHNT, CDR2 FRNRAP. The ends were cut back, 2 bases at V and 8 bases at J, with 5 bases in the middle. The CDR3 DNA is TGTGCTAGTGGTTTGTCAGGTACGCAGTATTTT. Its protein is CASGLSGTQYF. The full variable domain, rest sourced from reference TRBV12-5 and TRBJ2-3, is DARVTQTPRHKVTEMGQEVTMRCQPILGHNTVFWYRQTMMQGLELLAYFRNRAPLDDSGMPKDRFSAEMPDATLATLKIQPSEPRDSAVYFCASGLSGTQYFGPGTRLTVL.

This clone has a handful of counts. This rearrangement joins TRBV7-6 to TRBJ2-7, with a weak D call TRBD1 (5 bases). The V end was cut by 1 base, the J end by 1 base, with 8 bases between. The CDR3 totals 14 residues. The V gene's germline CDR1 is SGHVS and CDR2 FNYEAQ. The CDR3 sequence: CASSLVDSSYEQYF. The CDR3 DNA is TGTGCCAGCAGCTTAGTAGACAGTTCCTACGAGCAGTACTTC.

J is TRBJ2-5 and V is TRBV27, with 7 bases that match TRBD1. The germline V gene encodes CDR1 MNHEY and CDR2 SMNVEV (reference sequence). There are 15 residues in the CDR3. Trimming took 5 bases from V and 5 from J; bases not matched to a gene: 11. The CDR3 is CASSTGTDLYETQYF. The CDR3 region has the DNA TGTGCCAGCAGTACGGGGACAGACCTCTATGAGACCCAGTACTTC.

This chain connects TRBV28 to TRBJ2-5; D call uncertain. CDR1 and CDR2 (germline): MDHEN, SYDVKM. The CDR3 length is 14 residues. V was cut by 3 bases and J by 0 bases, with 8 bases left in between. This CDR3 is CASSFPGDQETQYF. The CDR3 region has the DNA TGTGCCAGCAGTTTTCCGGGTGACCAAGAGACCCAGTACTTC.

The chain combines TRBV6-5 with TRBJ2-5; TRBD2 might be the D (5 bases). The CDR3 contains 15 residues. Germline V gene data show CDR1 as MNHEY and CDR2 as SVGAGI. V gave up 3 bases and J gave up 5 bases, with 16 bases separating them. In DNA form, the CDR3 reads TGTGCCAGCAGTTATTCCGCGGACGGGAAGGAGACCCAGTACTTC. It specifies CASSYSADGKETQYF.

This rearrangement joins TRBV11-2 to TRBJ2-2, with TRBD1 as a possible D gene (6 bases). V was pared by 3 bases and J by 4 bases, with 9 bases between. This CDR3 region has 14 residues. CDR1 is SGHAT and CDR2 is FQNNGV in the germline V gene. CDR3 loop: CASSLNRVTGELFF. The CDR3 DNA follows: TGTGCCAGCAGCTTGAACAGGGTCACCGGGGAGCTGTTTTTT.

The CDR3 sequence: CSASTAFANTGELFF. DNA of the CDR3: TGCAGTGCTAGTACAGCATTCGCGAACACCGGGGAGCTGTTTTTT. This sequence joins TRBV20-1 and TRBJ2-2, with no clear D. Germline CDR1 is DFQATT and CDR2 is SNEGSKA (reference sequence). The CDR3 totals 15 residues. The V gene lost 3 bases and the J gene lost 0 bases, with 11 bases spanning the gap.

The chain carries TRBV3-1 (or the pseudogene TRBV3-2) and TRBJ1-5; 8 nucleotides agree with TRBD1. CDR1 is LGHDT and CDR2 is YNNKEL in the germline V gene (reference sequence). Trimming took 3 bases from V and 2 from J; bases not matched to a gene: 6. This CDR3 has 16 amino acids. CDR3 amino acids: CASSHSDRGRNQPQHF. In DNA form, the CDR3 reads TGTGCCAGCAGCCACTCCGACAGGGGCCGCAATCAGCCCCAGCATTTT.

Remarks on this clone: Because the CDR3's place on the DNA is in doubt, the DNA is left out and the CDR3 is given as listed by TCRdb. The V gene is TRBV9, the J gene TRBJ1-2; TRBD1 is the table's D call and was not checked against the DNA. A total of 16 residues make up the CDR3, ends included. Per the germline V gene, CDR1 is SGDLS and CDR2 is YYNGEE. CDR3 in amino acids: CASSVGLGAVNLCDTF.

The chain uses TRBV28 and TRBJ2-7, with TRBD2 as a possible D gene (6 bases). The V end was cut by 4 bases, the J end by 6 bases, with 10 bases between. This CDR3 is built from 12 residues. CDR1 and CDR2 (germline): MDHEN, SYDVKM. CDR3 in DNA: TGTGCCAGCAGTTGGGAGGTGGGCGAGCAGTACTTC. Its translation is CASSWEVGEQYF.

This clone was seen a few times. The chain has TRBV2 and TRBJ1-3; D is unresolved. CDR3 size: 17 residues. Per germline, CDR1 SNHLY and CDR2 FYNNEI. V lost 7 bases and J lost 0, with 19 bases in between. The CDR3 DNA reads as TGTGCCAGCATTACAGAACGGAGGATCTTCTCTGGAAACACCATATATTTT. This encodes CASITERRIFSGNTIYF.

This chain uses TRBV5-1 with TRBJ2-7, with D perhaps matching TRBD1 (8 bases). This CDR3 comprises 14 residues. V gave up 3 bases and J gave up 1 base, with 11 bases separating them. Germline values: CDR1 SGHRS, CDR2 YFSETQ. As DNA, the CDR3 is TGCGCCAGCAGCTCACAGGGGGGGTCCTACGAGCAGTACTTC. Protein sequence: CASSSQGGSYEQYF. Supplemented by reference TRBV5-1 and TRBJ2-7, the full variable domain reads KAGVTQTPRYLIKTRGQQVTLSCSPISGHRSVSWYQQTPGQGLQFLFEYFSETQRNKGNFPGRFSGRQFSNSRSEMNVSTLELGDSALYLCASSSQGGSYEQYFGPGTRLTVT.

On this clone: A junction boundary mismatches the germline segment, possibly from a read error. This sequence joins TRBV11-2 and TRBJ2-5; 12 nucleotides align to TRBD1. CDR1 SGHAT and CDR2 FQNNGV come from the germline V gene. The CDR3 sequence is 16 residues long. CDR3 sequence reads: CASSLGGTGGQKTQYF. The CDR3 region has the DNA TGTGCCAGCAGCTTAGGGGGGACAGGGGGCCAAAAGACCCAGTACTTC.

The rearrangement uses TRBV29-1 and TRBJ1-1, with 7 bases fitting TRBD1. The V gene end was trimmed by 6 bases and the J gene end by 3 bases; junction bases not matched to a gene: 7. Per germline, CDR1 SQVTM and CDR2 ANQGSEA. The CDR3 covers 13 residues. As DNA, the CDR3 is TGCAGCGTGGGGGACAGAATCTACACTGAAGCTTTCTTT. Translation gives CSVGDRIYTEAFF.

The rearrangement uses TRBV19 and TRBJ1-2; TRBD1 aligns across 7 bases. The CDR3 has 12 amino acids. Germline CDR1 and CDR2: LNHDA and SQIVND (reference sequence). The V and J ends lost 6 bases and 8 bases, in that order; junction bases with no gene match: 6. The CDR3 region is CASRTGLNGYTF. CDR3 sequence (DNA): TGTGCCAGTAGGACAGGGTTAAACGGCTACACCTTC.

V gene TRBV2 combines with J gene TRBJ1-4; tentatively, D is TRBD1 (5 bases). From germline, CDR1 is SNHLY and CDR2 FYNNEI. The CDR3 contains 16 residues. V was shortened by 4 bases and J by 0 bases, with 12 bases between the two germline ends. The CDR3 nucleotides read TGTGCCAGCAGTGCCGGACACCCGGCAACTAATGAAAAACTGTTTTTT. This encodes CASSAGHPATNEKLFF.

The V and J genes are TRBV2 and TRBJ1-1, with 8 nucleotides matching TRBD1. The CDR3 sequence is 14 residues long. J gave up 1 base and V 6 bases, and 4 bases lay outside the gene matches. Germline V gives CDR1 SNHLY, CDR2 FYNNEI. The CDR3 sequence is CASREGQANTEAFF. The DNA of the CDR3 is TGTGCCAGCAGGGAGGGACAGGCGAACACTGAAGCTTTCTTT.

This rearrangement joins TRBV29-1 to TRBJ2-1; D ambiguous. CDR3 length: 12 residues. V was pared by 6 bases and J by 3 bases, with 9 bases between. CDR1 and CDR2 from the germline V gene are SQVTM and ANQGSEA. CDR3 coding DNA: TGCAGCGTGAAGCAGGACTACAATGAGCAGTTCTTC. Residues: CSVKQDYNEQFF.

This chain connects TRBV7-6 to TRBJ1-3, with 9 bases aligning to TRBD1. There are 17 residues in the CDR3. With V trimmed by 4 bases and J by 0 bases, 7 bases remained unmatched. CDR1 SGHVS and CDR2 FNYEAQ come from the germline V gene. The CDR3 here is CASSYGQGMGSGNTIYF. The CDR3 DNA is TGTGCCAGCAGCTACGGACAGGGGATGGGCTCTGGAAACACCATATATTTT.

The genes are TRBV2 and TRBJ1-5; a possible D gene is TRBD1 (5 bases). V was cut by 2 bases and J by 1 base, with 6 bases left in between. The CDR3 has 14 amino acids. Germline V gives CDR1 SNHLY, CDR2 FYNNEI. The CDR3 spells CASSERQSNQPQHF. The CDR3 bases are TGTGCCAGCAGTGAACGACAGAGCAATCAGCCCCAGCATTTT. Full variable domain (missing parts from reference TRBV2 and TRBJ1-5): EPEVTQTPSHQVTQMGQEVILRCVPISNHLYFYWYRQILGQKVEFLVSFYNNEISEKSEIFDDQFSVERPDGSNFTLKIRSTKLEDSAMYFCASSERQSNQPQHFGDGTRLSIL.

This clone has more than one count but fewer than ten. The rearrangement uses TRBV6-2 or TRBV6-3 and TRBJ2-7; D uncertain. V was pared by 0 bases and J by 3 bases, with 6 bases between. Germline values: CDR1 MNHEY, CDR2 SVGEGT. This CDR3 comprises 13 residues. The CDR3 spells CASSYSTGYEQYF. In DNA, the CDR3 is TGTGCCAGCAGTTACTCCACTGGCTACGAGCAGTACTTC.